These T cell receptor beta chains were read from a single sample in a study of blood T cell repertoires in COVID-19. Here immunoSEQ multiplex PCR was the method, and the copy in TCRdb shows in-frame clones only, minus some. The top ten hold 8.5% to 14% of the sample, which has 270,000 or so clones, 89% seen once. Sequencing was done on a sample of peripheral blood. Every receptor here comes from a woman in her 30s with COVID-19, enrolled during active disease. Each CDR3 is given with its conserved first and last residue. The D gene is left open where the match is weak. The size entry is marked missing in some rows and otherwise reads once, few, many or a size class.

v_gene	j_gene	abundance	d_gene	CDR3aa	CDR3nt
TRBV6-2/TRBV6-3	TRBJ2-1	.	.	CASSPLRERGEQFF	TGTGCCAGCAGCCCCCTAAGGGAGCGCGGTGAGCAGTTCTTC
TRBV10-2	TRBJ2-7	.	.	CASRGGPATREQYF	TGCGCCAGCAGAGGGGGTCCGGCTACGCGCGAGCAGTACTTC
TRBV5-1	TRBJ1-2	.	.	CASSLLGSGGYGYTF	TGCGCCAGCAGCTTGTTAGGGAGCGGCGGCTATGGCTACACCTTC
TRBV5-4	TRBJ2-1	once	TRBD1	CASSLGGGVDNEQFF	TGTGCCAGCAGCTTGGGAGGGGGCGTTGACAATGAGCAGTTCTTC
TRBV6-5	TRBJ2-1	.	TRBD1	CASSHRDRANEQFF	TGTGCCAGCAGTCACCGGGACAGGGCAAATGAGCAGTTCTTC
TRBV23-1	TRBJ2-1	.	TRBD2	CASSQSGRYSGGRAFF	TGCGCCAGCAGTCAATCGGGCAGATATAGCGGGGGGCGGGCGTTCTTC
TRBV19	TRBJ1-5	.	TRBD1	CASALDRGNQPQHF	TGTGCCAGCGCTCTGGACAGGGGCAATCAGCCCCAGCATTTT
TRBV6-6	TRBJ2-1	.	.	CASSPDRRSYNEQFF	TGTGCCAGCAGTCCGGACAGACGCTCCTACAATGAGCAGTTCTTC
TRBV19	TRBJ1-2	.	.	CASSMWLSAGPPNYGYTF	TGTGCCAGTAGTATGTGGCTTTCTGCAGGCCCCCCTAACTATGGCTACACCTTC
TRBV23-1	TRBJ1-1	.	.	CASSQPRAGDGPEAFF	TGCGCCAGCAGTCAACCCAGAGCGGGGGATGGACCTGAAGCTTTCTTT
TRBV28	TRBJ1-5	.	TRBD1	CASTSPGTAHQPQHF	TGTGCCAGCACTTCACCAGGGACAGCTCATCAGCCCCAGCATTTT
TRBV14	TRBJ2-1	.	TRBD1	CASSPIRGLFSWEQFF	TGTGCCAGCAGCCCCATCAGGGGGCTTTTTTCATGGGAGCAGTTCTTC
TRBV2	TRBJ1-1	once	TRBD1	CASEGQGGGTEAFF	TGTGCCAGCGAAGGACAGGGAGGAGGGACTGAAGCTTTCTTT
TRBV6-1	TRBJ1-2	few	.	CASSEQPGVYGYTF	TGTGCCAGCAGTGAACAGCCAGGGGTCTATGGCTACACCTTC
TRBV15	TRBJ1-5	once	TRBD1	CATSPDRGNQPQHF	TGTGCCACCAGCCCAGACAGGGGCAATCAGCCCCAGCATTTT
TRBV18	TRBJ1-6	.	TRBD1	CASSPEKFGQANNSPLHF	TGTGCCAGCTCACCGGAAAAGTTTGGACAGGCCAATAATTCACCCCTCCACTTT
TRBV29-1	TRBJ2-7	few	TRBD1	CSVAGWTGRDEQYF	TGCAGCGTTGCTGGGTGGACAGGAAGGGACGAGCAGTACTTC
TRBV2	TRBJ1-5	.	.	CASSNGRHSNQPQHF	TGTGCCAGCAGCAATGGGAGACATAGCAATCAGCCCCAGCATTTT
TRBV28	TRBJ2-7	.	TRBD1	CASSPSGTGGYEQYF	TGTGCCAGCAGCCCTTCCGGGACAGGGGGCTACGAGCAGTACTTC
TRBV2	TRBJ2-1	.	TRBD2	CASSGTRGNEQFF	TGTGCCAGCAGTGGGACTAGGGGCAATGAGCAGTTCTTC
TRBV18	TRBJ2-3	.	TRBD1	CASSPGTGADTQYF	TGTGCCAGCTCACCAGGGACAGGGGCGGATACGCAGTATTTT
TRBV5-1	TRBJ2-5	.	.	CASSLPGNKETQYF	TGCGCCAGCAGCTTGCCCGGGAACAAAGAGACCCAGTACTTC
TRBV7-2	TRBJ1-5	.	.	CASSHTDRLNQPQHF	TGTGCCAGCAGCCACACAGACAGGCTCAATCAGCCCCAGCATTTT
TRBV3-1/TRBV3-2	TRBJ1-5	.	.	CASSQAGFGDQPQHF	TGTGCCAGCAGCCAAGCAGGGTTTGGGGATCAGCCCCAGCATTTT
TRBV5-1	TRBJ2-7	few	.	CASSLQSYSYEQYF	TGCGCCAGCAGCCTACAGAGTTACTCCTACGAGCAGTACTTC
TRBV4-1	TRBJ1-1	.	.	CASSQDLGLAGTEAFF	TGCGCCAGCAGCCAAGATCTCGGCCTAGCGGGTACTGAAGCTTTCTTT
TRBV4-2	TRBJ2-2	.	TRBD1	CASSQSQGAGELFF	TGTGCCAGCAGCCAATCACAGGGGGCCGGGGAGCTGTTTTTT
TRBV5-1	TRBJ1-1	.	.	CASSLGGRTEAFF	TGCGCCAGCAGCTTGGGGGGGAGGACTGAAGCTTTCTTT
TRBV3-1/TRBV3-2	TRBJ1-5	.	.	CASSQDPPSGLNNQPQHF	TGTGCCAGCAGCCAAGATCCCCCATCCGGGTTAAACAATCAGCCCCAGCATTTT
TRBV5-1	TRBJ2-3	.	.	CASLQGASTDTQYF	TGCGCCAGCCTCCAAGGGGCTAGCACAGATACGCAGTATTTT
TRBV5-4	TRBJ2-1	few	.	CASSLSGATYNEQFF	TGTGCCAGCAGCTTATCAGGGGCCACCTACAATGAGCAGTTCTTC
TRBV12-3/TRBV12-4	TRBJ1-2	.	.	CASKGDSLFSF	TGTGCCAGCAAAGGGGACTCCCTTTTCTCCTTC
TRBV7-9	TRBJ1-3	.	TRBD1	CASLFASLQGATGNTIYF	TGTGCCAGCCTTTTCGCCTCCTTACAGGGGGCTACTGGAAACACCATATATTTT
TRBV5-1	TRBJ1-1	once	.	CASSFRGNTEAFF	TGCGCCAGCAGCTTTCGGGGGAACACTGAAGCTTTCTTT
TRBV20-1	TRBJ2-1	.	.	CSASLRGNEQFF	TGCAGTGCTAGTCTCCGGGGGAATGAGCAGTTCTTC
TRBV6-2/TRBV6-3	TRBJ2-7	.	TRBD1	CASSSYRGSSYEQYF	TGTGCCAGCAGTTCCTACAGGGGAAGCTCCTACGAGCAGTACTTC
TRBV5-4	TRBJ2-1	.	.	CASSFSTHEQFF	TGTGCCAGCAGCTTTAGCACTCATGAGCAGTTCTTC
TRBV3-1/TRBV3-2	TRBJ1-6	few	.	CASRRGNNSPLHF	TGTGCCAGCAGAAGGGGTAATAATTCACCCCTCCACTTT
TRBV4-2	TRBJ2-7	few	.	CASSQDGGIGDNEQYF	TGTGCCAGCAGCCAAGATGGCGGGATTGGGGATAACGAGCAGTACTTC
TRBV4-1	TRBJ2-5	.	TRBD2	CASSQRGGASQETQYF	TGCGCCAGCAGCCAGCGGGGGGGCGCCTCCCAAGAGACCCAGTACTTC
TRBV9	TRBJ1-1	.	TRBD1	CASSKGQGVGTEAFF	TGTGCCAGCAGCAAAGGACAGGGGGTAGGCACTGAAGCTTTCTTT
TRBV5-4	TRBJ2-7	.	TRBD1	CASSLPGQGAYEQYF	TGTGCCAGCAGCCTCCCGGGACAGGGGGCGTACGAGCAGTACTTC
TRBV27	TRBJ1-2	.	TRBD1	CASSSGQGAQGYTF	TGTGCCAGCAGTTCCGGACAGGGGGCTCAGGGCTACACCTTC
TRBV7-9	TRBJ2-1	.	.	CASRVLAGIYNEQFF	TGTGCCAGCAGGGTACTCGCGGGTATTTACAATGAGCAGTTCTTC
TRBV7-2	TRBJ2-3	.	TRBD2	CASSFSGGAWDTQYF	TGTGCCAGCAGCTTCAGCGGGGGGGCATGGGATACGCAGTATTTT
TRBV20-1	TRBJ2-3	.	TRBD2	CSASPTRGGARDTQYF	TGCAGTGCTAGTCCTACTCGCGGGGGGGCTAGAGATACGCAGTATTTT
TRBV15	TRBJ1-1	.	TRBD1	CATSNDRDMNTEAFF	TGTGCCACCAGCAACGACAGGGATATGAACACTGAAGCTTTCTTT
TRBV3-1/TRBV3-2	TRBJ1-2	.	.	CASSPQQGYQGYTF	TGTGCCAGCAGCCCTCAGCAGGGGTATCAGGGCTACACCTTC